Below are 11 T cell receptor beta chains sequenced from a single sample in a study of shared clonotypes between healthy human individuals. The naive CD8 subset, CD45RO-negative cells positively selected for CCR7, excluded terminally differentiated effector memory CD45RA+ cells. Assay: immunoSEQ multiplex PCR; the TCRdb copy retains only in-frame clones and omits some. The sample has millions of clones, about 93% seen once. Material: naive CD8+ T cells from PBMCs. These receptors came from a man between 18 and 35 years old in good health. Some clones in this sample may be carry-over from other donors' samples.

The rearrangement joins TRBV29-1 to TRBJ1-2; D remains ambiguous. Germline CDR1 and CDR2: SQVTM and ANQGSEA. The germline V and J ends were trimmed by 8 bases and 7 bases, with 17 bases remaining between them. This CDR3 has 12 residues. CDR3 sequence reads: CSLPDGVGGYTF. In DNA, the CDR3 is TGCAGCCTTCCCGATGGGGTCGGTGGCTACACCTTC. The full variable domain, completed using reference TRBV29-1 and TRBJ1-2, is SAVISQKPSRDICQRGTSLTIQCQVDSQVTMMFWYRQQPGQSLTLIATANQGSEATYESGFVIDKFPISRPNLTFSTLTVSNMSPEDSSIYLCSLPDGVGGYTFGSGTRLTVV.

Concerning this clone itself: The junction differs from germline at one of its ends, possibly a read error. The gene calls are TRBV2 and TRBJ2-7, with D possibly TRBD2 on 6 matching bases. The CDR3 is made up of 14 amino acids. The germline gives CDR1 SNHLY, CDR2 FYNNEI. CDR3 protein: CASREGFAGYEQYF. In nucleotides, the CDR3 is TGTGCCAGCAGGGAAGGGTTCGCGGGGTACGAGCAGTACTTC.

DNA of the CDR3: TGTGCCAGCAGAAATTTATCCCAAGGGATGAACACTGAAGCTTTCTTT. Translated: CASRNLSQGMNTEAFF. The chain employs TRBV5-4 and TRBJ1-1; no clear D. The CDR3 is 16 residues long. CDR1 SGHNT and CDR2 YYREEE come from the germline V gene (reference sequence). V gave up 5 bases and J gave up 0 bases, with 17 bases separating them.

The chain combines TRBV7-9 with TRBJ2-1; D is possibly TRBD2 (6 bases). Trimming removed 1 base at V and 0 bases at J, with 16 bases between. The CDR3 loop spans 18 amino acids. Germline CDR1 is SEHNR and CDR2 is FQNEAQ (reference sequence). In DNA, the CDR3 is TGTGCCAGCAGCTTAGAGGTGGGACTCTTTAGCTCCTACAATGAGCAGTTCTTC. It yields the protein CASSLEVGLFSSYNEQFF.

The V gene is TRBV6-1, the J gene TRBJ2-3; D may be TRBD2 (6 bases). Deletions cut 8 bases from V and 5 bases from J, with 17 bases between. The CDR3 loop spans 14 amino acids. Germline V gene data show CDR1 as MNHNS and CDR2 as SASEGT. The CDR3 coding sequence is TGTGCCAGCCCCGGGGGAACAGTGAGAGATACGCAGTATTTT. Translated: CASPGGTVRDTQYF.

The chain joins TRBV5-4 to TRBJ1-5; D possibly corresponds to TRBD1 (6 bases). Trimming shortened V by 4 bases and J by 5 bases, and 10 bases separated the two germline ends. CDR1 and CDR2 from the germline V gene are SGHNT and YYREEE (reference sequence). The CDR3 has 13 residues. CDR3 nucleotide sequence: TGTGCCAGCAGCCAGGGGACTCATCAGCCCCAGCATTTT. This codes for CASSQGTHQPQHF. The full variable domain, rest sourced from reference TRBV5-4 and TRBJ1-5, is ETGVTQSPTHLIKTRGQQVTLRCSSQSGHNTVSWYQQALGQGPQFIFQYYREEENGRGNFPPRFSGLQFPNYSSELNVNALELDDSALYLCASSQGTHQPQHFGDGTRLSIL.

The CDR3 sequence: CSGSLAGGGYNEQFF. For the CDR3, the DNA is TGCAGCGGCTCCCTCGCAGGAGGTGGTTACAATGAGCAGTTCTTC. V gene TRBV29-1 combines with J gene TRBJ2-1, with TRBD2 as a possible D gene (5 bases). Per the germline V gene, CDR1 is SQVTM and CDR2 is ANQGSEA. The CDR3 is 15 residues long. Trimming took 7 bases from V and 4 from J, leaving 20 bases between them.

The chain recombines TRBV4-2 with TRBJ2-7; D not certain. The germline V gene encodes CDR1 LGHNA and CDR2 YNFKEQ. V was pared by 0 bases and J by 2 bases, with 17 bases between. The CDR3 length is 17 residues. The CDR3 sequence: CASSQEIGHPLPYEQYF. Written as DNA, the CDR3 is TGTGCCAGCAGCCAAGAAATCGGGCACCCGTTACCCTACGAGCAGTACTTC.

The CDR3 sequence is CASNSRDRGYNEQFF. CDR3 nucleotide sequence: TGTGCCAGCAATTCCCGGGACAGGGGTTACAATGAGCAGTTCTTC. This chain connects TRBV2 to TRBJ2-1; 10 bases are a match to TRBD1. The CDR3 consists of 15 residues. Germline assignment: CDR1 SNHLY and CDR2 FYNNEI. V shed 7 bases, J shed 4 bases, and the junction held 7 bases outside the gene matches.

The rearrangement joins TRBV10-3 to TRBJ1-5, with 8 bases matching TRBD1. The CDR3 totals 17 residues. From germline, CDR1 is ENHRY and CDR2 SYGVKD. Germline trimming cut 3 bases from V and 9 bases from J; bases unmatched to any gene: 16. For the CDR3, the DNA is TGTGCCATCAGTGAACCCGGGACAGGCGGTCCCATGGGGCCCCAGCATTTT. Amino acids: CAISEPGTGGPMGPQHF.

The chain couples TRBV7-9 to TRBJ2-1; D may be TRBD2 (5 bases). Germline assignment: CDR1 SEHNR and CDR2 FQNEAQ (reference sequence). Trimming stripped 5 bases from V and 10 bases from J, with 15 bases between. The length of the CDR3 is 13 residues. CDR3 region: CASSGSPRDEQFF. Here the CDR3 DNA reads TGTGCCAGCAGCGGGAGCCCACGCGACGAGCAGTTCTTC.